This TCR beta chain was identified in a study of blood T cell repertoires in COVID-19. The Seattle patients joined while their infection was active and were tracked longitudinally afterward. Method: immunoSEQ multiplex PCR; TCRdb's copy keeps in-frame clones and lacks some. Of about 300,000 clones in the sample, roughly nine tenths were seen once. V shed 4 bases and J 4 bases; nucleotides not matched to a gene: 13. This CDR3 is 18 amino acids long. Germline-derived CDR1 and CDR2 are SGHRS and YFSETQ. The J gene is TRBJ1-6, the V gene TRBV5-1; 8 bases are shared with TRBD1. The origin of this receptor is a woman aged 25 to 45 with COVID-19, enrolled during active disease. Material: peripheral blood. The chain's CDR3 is CASSQPTGQAPYNSPLHF. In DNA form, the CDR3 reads TGCGCCAGCAGCCAACCCACGGGACAGGCCCCTTATAATTCACCCCTCCACTTT.